Described below is a single TCR beta chain sequence and its context. This entry is derived from a study of blood T cell repertoires in COVID-19. The length of the CDR3 is 17 residues. V dropped 2 bases and J dropped 1; count of bases not matched to a gene: 7. Germline CDR1 MNHEY, CDR2 SVGEGT. Produced via immunoSEQ multiplex PCR; TCRdb's table is partial and in-frame only. Here the sample spans approximately 84,000 clones, roughly 88% being singletons. The chain has TRBV6-2 or TRBV6-3 and TRBJ2-3, with TRBD2 matching 9 bases. The specimen sequenced was peripheral blood. The clonotype was recovered from a human donor with active COVID-19. The donor label of this sample is uncertain. CDR3 nucleotide sequence: TGTGCCAGCAGTTACCTCCCCCAGCGGGGGGGCACAGATACGCAGTATTTT. Translating it yields CASSYLPQRGGTDTQYF.